This T cell receptor beta chain was documented in a study of response to subunit inactivated influenza vaccine. General study results and limits: Each seasonal flu vaccination may recruit only limited new T cells, authors suggested.

TCRdb processed the RT-PCR reads anew with MiXCR; each CDR3 protein has one entry. The sample consists of around 760,000 distinct CDR3 sequences, about 15% of them appearing once. CDR1 is LNHNV and CDR2 is YYDKDF in the germline V gene (reference sequence). V lost 3 bases and J lost 5, with 4 bases in between. CDR3 size: 11 residues. As for this clonotype: Its cognate antigen is unknown.

This sequence joins TRBV15 and TRBJ2-5; no firm D call. The receptor was isolated from a man aged 45-60 years who received an inactivated influenza vaccine. Here the sequenced sample was PBMCs from blood, taken 14 days before vaccination. CDR3 sequence: CATSSRETQYF. For the CDR3, the DNA is TGTGCCACCAGCAGTAGGGAGACCCAGTACTTC.